This TCR beta chain derives from a study of control samples from healthy donors and cancer patients. The CDR3 has 14 residues. Trimming removed 1 base from V and 4 bases from J, with 9 bases in between. In germline, CDR1 is SGHKS, CDR2 YYEKEE (reference sequence). The data were produced by immunoSEQ multiplex PCR, yet TCRdb's version contains in-frame clones alone and is incomplete. This table has roughly 20,000 clones, approximately 82% appearing once. Specimen: PBMCs. The origin of this receptor is an elderly man with head and neck cancer. The chain has TRBV5-5 and TRBJ1-3, with unresolved D. CDR3 nucleotide sequence: TGTGCCAGCAGCTTGTTAACCGGAGGAAACACCATATATTTT. Its translation: CASSLLTGGNTIYF. Using reference TRBV5-5 and TRBJ1-3 for the parts outside the CDR3, the full variable domain is DAGVTQSPTHLIKTRGQQVTLRCSPISGHKSVSWYQQVLGQGPQFIFQYYEKEERGRGNFPDRFSARQFPNYSSELNVNALLLGDSALYLCASSLLTGGNTIYFGEGSWLTVV.